What follows describes a single T cell receptor (beta chain). The data were obtained in a study of OX40 agonist ivuxolimab in advanced cancers. Study details: Dosing consisted of intravenous ivuxolimab at 0.01 to 10 mg/kg every 2 weeks.

Germline trimming cut 6 bases from V and 5 bases from J; bases unmatched to any gene: 6. From germline, CDR1 is LNHDA and CDR2 SQIVND (reference sequence). The CDR3 runs to 13 residues. Sequencing used immunoSEQ multiplex PCR; TCRdb keeps in-frame clones, though not all of them. This sample has approximately 58,000 clones, with 85% to 95% found just once. Sequencing was performed on CD4+ or CD8+ T cells sorted from blood, taken in a trial of the OX40 agonist ivuxolimab. V and J are TRBV19 and TRBJ1-1; 7 bases fit TRBD1. The TCR was taken from an adult with an advanced solid tumor such as melanoma, head and neck, liver or kidney cancer. The CDR3 bases are TGTGCCAGTAGCCCTCCAGGGGGTACTGAAGCTTTCTTT. Residues: CASSPPGGTEAFF.